These 18 T cell receptor beta chains came from one sample sequenced in a study of blood T cell repertoires in COVID-19. The repertoire was sequenced with immunoSEQ multiplex PCR; TCRdb's copy has only in-frame clones and lacks some. The sample includes roughly 29,000 clones, 80% to 85% of them seen just once. Material: peripheral blood. These receptor sequences come from a man at least 80 years old with active COVID-19.

The V gene is TRBV5-5, the J gene TRBJ2-2; D is undetermined. From germline, CDR1 is SGHKS and CDR2 YYEKEE (reference sequence). V lost 0 bases and J 4 bases, leaving 7 bases between the germline ends. This CDR3 has 14 amino acids. CDR3 protein: CASSLVPFTGELFF. The CDR3 DNA reads TGTGCCAGCAGCTTGGTTCCTTTCACCGGGGAGCTGTTTTTT.

The chain carries TRBV4-2 and TRBJ2-5; a possible D gene is TRBD2 (6 bases). CDR1 is LGHNA, CDR2 YNFKEQ, per germline. V lost 2 bases and J 5 bases, leaving 15 bases between the germline ends. The CDR3 sequence is 15 residues long. The DNA of the CDR3 is TGTGCCAGCAGCCAATCCGGGACTTCGGTCGAGACCCAGTACTTC. Its translation is CASSQSGTSVETQYF.

The DNA of the CDR3 is TGTGCCAGCAGTACTACCGGGGGCTCCTACGAGCAGTACTTC. Its translation is CASSTTGGSYEQYF. J is TRBJ2-7 and V is TRBV6-5; D may be TRBD2 (6 bases). Trimming took 5 bases from V and 0 from J, leaving 11 bases between them. The germline gives CDR1 MNHEY, CDR2 SVGAGI. The CDR3 is 14 residues long.

The V and J genes are TRBV19 and TRBJ2-1; perhaps TRBD2 as D (6 bases). CDR1 and CDR2 (germline): LNHDA, SQIVND (reference sequence). V was clipped by 10 bases and J by 2 bases, with 15 bases between them. This CDR3 contains 14 residues. CDR3 protein: CATVAGGTYNEQFF. The CDR3 coding sequence is TGTGCCACCGTAGCTGGGGGGACCTACAATGAGCAGTTCTTC.

This clone was seen only once. CDR3 nucleotide sequence: TGCGCCAGCAGTGAGGACAACTCTGGAAACACCATATATTTT. Its translation: CASSEDNSGNTIYF. This chain uses TRBV10-1 with TRBJ1-3; unclear D gene. Per germline, CDR1 WNHNN and CDR2 SYGVQD (reference sequence). Trimming shortened V by 2 bases and J by 0 bases, and 5 bases separated the two germline ends. The CDR3 spans 14 residues.

This chain uses TRBV2 with TRBJ1-2; D is uncertain. This CDR3 region has 13 residues. The V and J ends lost 5 bases and 7 bases respectively, with 14 bases between them. Germline CDR1 and CDR2: SNHLY and FYNNEI. Written as DNA, the CDR3 is TGTGCCAGCAGTCTAGGAGGGAACGTTGGCTACACCTTC. It specifies CASSLGGNVGYTF.

This chain links TRBV7-8 with TRBJ2-7, with 9 bases fitting TRBD1. Germline lookup yields CDR1 SGHVS and CDR2 FQNEAQ. CDR3 length: 14 amino acids. V trimming: 5 bases; J trimming: 8 bases; junction bases outside the gene matches: 10. CDR3 bases: TGTGCCAGCAGCGCGGGACAGGGTGAGGGTAAGCAGTACTTC. Translated, it gives CASSAGQGEGKQYF.

Concerning this clone: Within the sample, other DNA sequences also encode this same CDR3. V and J are TRBV4-2 and TRBJ2-7, with 14 bases that match TRBD2. Germline V gives CDR1 LGHNA, CDR2 YNFKEQ. Trimming cost V 3 bases and J 0 bases; bases outside gene matches: 7. The CDR3 loop spans 18 amino acids. The CDR3 here is CASSQGLAGASSSYEQYF. The DNA for the CDR3 is TGTGCCAGCAGCCAGGGACTAGCGGGGGCTTCTAGCTCCTACGAGCAGTACTTC.

This clone was seen a few times. The rearrangement joins TRBV5-4 to TRBJ1-4; D may be TRBD1 (6 bases). V was shortened by 5 bases and J by 0 bases, with 8 bases between the two germline ends. Germline lookup yields CDR1 SGHNT and CDR2 YYREEE (reference sequence). CDR3 length: 14 amino acids. This CDR3 is CASRDSATNEKLFF. CDR3 nucleotides: TGTGCCAGCAGGGACAGTGCAACTAATGAAAAACTGTTTTTT.

This clone was observed a single time. The chain combines TRBV2 with TRBJ1-4; 8 nucleotides align to TRBD1. From germline, CDR1 is SNHLY and CDR2 FYNNEI. V shed 6 bases and J 9 bases; nucleotides not matched to a gene: 9. There are 14 residues in the CDR3. The DNA for the CDR3 is TGTGCCAGCAGGGGTCCGCGGGACAGGAAAAAACTGTTTTTT. It is translated as CASRGPRDRKKLFF.

This sequence joins TRBV29-1 and TRBJ2-3; D is perhaps TRBD2 (5 bases). The CDR3 is made up of 12 amino acids. V was trimmed by 7 bases and J by 6 bases, leaving 14 bases between them. Germline V gives CDR1 SQVTM, CDR2 ANQGSEA. This CDR3 is CSANTRGDTQYF. CDR3 sequence (DNA): TGCAGCGCAAATACACGCGGGGATACGCAGTATTTT.

This clone was detected a few times. The chain carries TRBV12-3 or TRBV12-4 and TRBJ2-5; TRBD2 aligns across 7 bases. V lost 6 bases and J lost 5; bases outside the gene matches: 6. The CDR3 contains 13 residues. CDR3 protein: CASSPMGGETQYF. CDR3 nucleotides: TGTGCCAGCAGCCCGATGGGGGGGGAGACCCAGTACTTC.

This sequence joins TRBV5-6 and TRBJ1-6, with D unresolved. The germline CDR1 and CDR2 sequences are SGHDT and YYEEEE. The CDR3 is 17 residues long. V lost 0 bases to trimming and J lost 0 bases, with 10 bases between them. In DNA, the CDR3 is TGTGCCAGCAGCTTGGTGGCAGATGTCTCCTATAATTCACCCCTCCACTTT. It encodes CASSLVADVSYNSPLHF. The full variable domain, with the rest looked up from reference TRBV5-6 and TRBJ1-6, is DAGVTQSPTHLIKTRGQQVTLRCSPKSGHDTVSWYQQALGQGPQFIFQYYEEEERQRGNFPDRFSGHQFPNYSSELNVNALLLGDSALYLCASSLVADVSYNSPLHFGNGTRLTVT.

In this sample, this clone turned up a few times. The gene calls are TRBV12-5 and TRBJ2-3, with D possibly being TRBD2 (6 bases). With 2 bases removed from V and 6 bases from J, the gap between germline ends came to 12 bases. The germline V gene has CDR1 LGHNT and CDR2 FRNRAP. The CDR3 extends over 14 amino acids. CDR3 DNA sequence: TGTGCTAGTGGTTTGTGGGGAGGTGGGGATACGCAGTATTTT. Its translation: CASGLWGGGDTQYF.

The CDR3: CATSRATGGAFF. The DNA for the CDR3 is TGTGCCACCAGCAGAGCCACAGGGGGGGCTTTCTTT. This chain links TRBV15 with TRBJ1-1; 8 bases match TRBD1. V dropped 1 base and J dropped 11; count of bases not matched to a gene: 3. Germline CDR1 reads LNHNV; CDR2 reads YYDKDF (reference sequence). The CDR3 contains 12 residues.

The chain is built from TRBV2 and TRBJ1-5; TRBD1 matches 9 bases. CDR1 SNHLY and CDR2 FYNNEI come from the germline V gene. The length of the CDR3 is 19 residues. V lost 4 bases, J lost 3 bases, and 16 bases stayed unmatched. Here the CDR3 DNA reads TGTGCCAGCAGTGTTTCCAATCAGGGCGGGACAGGGTACAATCAGCCCCAGCATTTT. It translates to CASSVSNQGGTGYNQPQHF.

V usage is TRBV11-3 and J usage is TRBJ2-2; 7 nucleotides align to TRBD2. Losses at the gene ends were 1 base for V and 8 bases for J; bases not matched to a gene: 1. Germline assignment: CDR1 SGHNT and CDR2 YENEEA. This CDR3 has 13 residues. The CDR3 DNA follows: TGTGCCAGCAGCTTAGCGGGGGGAGGGGAGCTGTTTTTT. Protein: CASSLAGGGELFF.

The chain employs TRBV5-1 and TRBJ2-1, with 10 bases matching TRBD1. J gave up 2 bases and V 5 bases, and 4 bases lay outside the gene matches. Looked up from germline, CDR1 is SGHRS and CDR2 is YFSETQ. This CDR3 has 15 amino acids. DNA for the CDR3: TGCGCCAGCAGTCGGACAGGGGGTACCTACAATGAGCAGTTCTTC. Its translation: CASSRTGGTYNEQFF.